One and the same sample provided the 13 T cell receptor beta chains below, sequenced in a study of control samples from healthy donors and cancer patients. Measured with immunoSEQ multiplex PCR; TCRdb has only the in-frame clones, and not every one. Of around 150,000 clones detected, just under 95% appear once; the ten largest clones hold around 9.3%. The sample taken for sequencing was blood. The receptors come from a woman aged 40 to 50 in good health.

The CDR3 protein is CATRTDVVEPLHF. As DNA, the CDR3 is TGCGCCACACGGACGGACGTTGTCGAGCCCCTCCACTTT. The V call is TRBV5-1, the J call TRBJ1-6; no definite D call. The CDR3 is 13 amino acids. Trimming took off 9 bases at V and 13 bases at J, with 20 bases between the two ends. Germline V gives CDR1 SGHRS, CDR2 YFSETQ. The full variable domain, in which reference TRBV5-1 and TRBJ1-6 provide the parts outside the CDR3, is KAGVTQTPRYLIKTRGQQVTLSCSPISGHRSVSWYQQTPGQGLQFLFEYFSETQRNKGNFPGRFSGRQFSNSRSEMNVSTLELGDSALYLCATRTDVVEPLHFGNGTRLTVT.

The chain recombines TRBV27 with TRBJ1-1; 7 positions match TRBD1. V shed 6 bases, J shed 3 bases, and the junction held 25 bases outside the gene matches. Germline CDR1 is MNHEY and CDR2 is SMNVEV (reference sequence). The CDR3 is made up of 20 amino acids. The CDR3 DNA follows: TGTGCCAGCAGCCGGCTGGTTATAGGGACAGAGTCTTTCTTGCACACTGAAGCTTTCTTT. Encoded protein: CASSRLVIGTESFLHTEAFF.

The rearrangement links TRBV6-5 to TRBJ2-2, with 14 bases aligning to TRBD2. CDR1 is MNHEY, CDR2 SVGAGI, per germline. CDR3 length: 15 amino acids. The junction had 3 bases not matched to a gene; V was cut back by 6 bases and J by 6 bases. DNA for the CDR3: TGTGCCAGCAGGATGGGACTAGCGGGAGCCGGGGAGCTGTTTTTT. Protein sequence: CASRMGLAGAGELFF.

The genes are TRBV2 and TRBJ2-3; D uncertain. The germline V gene encodes CDR1 SNHLY and CDR2 FYNNEI. Trimming cost V 4 bases and J 7 bases, with 12 bases left between them. CDR3 size: 13 residues. CDR3 protein: CASSVRRFNTQYF. The CDR3 nucleotides are TGTGCCAGCAGTGTCCGGCGGTTTAATACGCAGTATTTT.

This clone appeared a few times. The junction departs from the called germline gene at one end, perhaps through a read error. The chain couples TRBV10-3 to TRBJ1-1, with 8 bases fitting TRBD1. The CDR3 runs to 17 residues. Germline CDR1 and CDR2: ENHRY and SYGVKD. As DNA, the CDR3 is TGTGCCATCAGAGAAGGGACAGGTATCGAATCGAACGCTGAAGCTTTCTTT. It yields the protein CAIREGTGIESNAEAFF.

A few counts support this clone. The gene calls are TRBV5-1 and TRBJ2-3; D unclear. Germline CDR1 SGHRS, CDR2 YFSETQ. Trimming removed 2 bases from V and 2 bases from J, with 12 bases in between. The CDR3 contains 15 residues. The CDR3 nucleotides read TGCGCCAGCAGCTTCAACCCGGTCACCACAGATACGCAGTATTTT. Its translation: CASSFNPVTTDTQYF.

This chain joins TRBV2 and TRBJ1-5; 8 bases map to TRBD1. The length of the CDR3 is 17 residues. Trimming took 6 bases from V and 1 from J; bases not matched to a gene: 11. Germline V gene lookup returns CDR1 SNHLY and CDR2 FYNNEI. The CDR3 reads CASRYSGGGSSNQPQHF. The CDR3 DNA reads as TGTGCCAGCAGGTACTCAGGGGGCGGATCGAGCAATCAGCCCCAGCATTTT.

The chain's CDR3 is CASSQAGQGAEAFF. In DNA form, the CDR3 reads TGTGCCAGCAGCCAAGCAGGACAGGGCGCTGAAGCTTTCTTT. The chain links TRBV3-1 (or the pseudogene TRBV3-2) to TRBJ1-1; TRBD1 matches at 8 bases. This CDR3 has 14 amino acids. V trimming: 1 base; J trimming: 6 bases; junction bases outside the gene matches: 4. CDR1 and CDR2 from the germline V gene are LGHDT and YNNKEL (reference sequence).

The chain uses TRBV15 and TRBJ2-7; D gene uncertain. The CDR3 loop spans 15 amino acids. Germline assignment: CDR1 LNHNV and CDR2 YYDKDF (reference sequence). V lost 1 base and J 4 bases, leaving 14 bases between the germline ends. The CDR3 DNA follows: TGTGCCACCAGCAGAGGAGGCAACAGCGTATACGAGCAGTACTTC. This sequence encodes CATSRGGNSVYEQYF.

This chain connects TRBV7-9 to TRBJ2-1, with 9 bases identical to TRBD2. Germline V gene sequence: CDR1 SEHNR, CDR2 FQNEAQ (reference sequence). This CDR3 has 16 residues. J was trimmed by 4 bases and V by 4 bases; bases with no gene match: 8. The CDR3 DNA reads TGTGCCAGCAGCTCCGAGACTAGCGGAATTTACAATGAGCAGTTCTTC. Translating gives CASSSETSGIYNEQFF.

The genes are TRBV5-5 and TRBJ2-7, with TRBD2 matching over 7 bases. There are 15 residues in the CDR3. Trimming removed 4 bases from V and 0 bases from J; junction bases left unmatched: 7. The germline V gene encodes CDR1 SGHKS and CDR2 YYEKEE (reference sequence). In nucleotides, the CDR3 is TGTGCCAGCAGCCAAACTAGCGCGAGCTCCTACGAGCAGTACTTC. Protein sequence: CASSQTSASSYEQYF.

V and J are TRBV4-3 and TRBJ1-1; D is undetermined. Germline values: CDR1 LGHNA, CDR2 YSLEER. CDR3 length: 14 amino acids. V lost 0 bases and J lost 2, with 7 bases in between. The CDR3 region has the DNA TGCGCCAGCAGCCAAGAGCCGAGAAACACTGAAGCTTTCTTT. Its translation: CASSQEPRNTEAFF.

The rearrangement joins TRBV5-1 to TRBJ1-1; weak D call: TRBD1 (6 bases). Germline V gene lookup returns CDR1 SGHRS and CDR2 YFSETQ. The CDR3 totals 14 residues. Trimming took 2 bases from V and 1 from J, leaving 9 bases between them. The CDR3 reads CASSFSRGNTEAFF. The CDR3 nucleotides are TGCGCCAGCAGCTTTTCCAGGGGGAACACTGAAGCTTTCTTT.